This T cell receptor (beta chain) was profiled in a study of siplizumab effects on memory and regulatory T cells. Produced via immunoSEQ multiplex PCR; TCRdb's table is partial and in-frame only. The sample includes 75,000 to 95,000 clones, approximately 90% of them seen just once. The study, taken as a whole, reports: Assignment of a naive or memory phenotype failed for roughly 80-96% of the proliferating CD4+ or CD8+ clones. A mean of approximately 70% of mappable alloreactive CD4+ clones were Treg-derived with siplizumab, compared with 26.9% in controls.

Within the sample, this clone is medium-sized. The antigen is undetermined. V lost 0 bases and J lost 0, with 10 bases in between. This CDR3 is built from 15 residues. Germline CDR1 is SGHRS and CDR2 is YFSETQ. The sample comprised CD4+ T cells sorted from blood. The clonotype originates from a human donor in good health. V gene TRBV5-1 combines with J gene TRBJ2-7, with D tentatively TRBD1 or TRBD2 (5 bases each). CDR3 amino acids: CASSLDGANSYEQYF. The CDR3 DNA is TGCGCCAGCAGCTTGGACGGGGCTAACTCCTACGAGCAGTACTTC.